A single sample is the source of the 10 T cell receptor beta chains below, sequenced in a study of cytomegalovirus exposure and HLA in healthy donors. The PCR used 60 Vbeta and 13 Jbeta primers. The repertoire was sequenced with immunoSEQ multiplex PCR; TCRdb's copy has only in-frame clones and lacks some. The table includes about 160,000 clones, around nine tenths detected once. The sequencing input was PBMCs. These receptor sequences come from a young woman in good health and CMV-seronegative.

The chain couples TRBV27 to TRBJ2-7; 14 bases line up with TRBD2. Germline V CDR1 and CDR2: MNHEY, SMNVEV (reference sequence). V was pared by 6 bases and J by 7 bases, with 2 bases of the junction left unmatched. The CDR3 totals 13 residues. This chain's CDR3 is CASRGLAGGEQYF. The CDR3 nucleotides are TGTGCCAGCAGAGGACTAGCGGGAGGAGAGCAGTACTTC.

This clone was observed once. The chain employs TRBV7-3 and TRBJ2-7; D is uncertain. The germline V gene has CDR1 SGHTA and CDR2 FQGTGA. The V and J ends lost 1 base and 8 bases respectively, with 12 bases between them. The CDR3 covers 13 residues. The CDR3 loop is CASSLSPGTKQYF. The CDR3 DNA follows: TGTGCCAGCAGCTTAAGTCCAGGAACGAAGCAGTACTTC.

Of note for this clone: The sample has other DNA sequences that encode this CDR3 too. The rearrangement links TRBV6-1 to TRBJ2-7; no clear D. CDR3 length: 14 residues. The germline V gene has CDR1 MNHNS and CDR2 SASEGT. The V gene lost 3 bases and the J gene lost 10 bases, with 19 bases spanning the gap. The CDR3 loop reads CASSDHYDPPSQYF. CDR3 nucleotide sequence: TGTGCCAGCAGTGACCACTACGACCCACCCAGCCAGTACTTC.

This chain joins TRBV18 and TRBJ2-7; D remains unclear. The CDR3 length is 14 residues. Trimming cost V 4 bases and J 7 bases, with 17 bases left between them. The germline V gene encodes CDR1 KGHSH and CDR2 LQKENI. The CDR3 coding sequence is TGTGCCAGCTCACTTCTAGAGGCACCCGGGGAGCAGTACTTC. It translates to CASSLLEAPGEQYF.

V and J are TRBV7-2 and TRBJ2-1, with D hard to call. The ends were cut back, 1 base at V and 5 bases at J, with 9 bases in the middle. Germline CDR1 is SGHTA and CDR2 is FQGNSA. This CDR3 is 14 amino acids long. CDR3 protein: CASSLVDKNNEQFF. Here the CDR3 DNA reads TGTGCCAGCAGCTTAGTTGACAAGAACAATGAGCAGTTCTTC.

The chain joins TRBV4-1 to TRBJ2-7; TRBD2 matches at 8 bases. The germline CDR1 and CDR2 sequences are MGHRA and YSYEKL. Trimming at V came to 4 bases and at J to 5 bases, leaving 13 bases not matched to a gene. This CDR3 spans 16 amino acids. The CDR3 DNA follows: TGCGCCAGCAGCCGGGGGGTTTTGCGGGGGGTGGACGAGCAGTACTTC. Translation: CASSRGVLRGVDEQYF.

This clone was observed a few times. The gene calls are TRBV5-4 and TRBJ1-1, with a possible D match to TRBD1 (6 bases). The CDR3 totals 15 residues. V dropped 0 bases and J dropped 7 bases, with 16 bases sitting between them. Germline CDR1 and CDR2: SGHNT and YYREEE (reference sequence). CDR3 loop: CASSLGGLTGLEAFF. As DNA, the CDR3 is TGTGCCAGCAGCTTGGGGGGGCTTACAGGGCTTGAAGCTTTCTTT.

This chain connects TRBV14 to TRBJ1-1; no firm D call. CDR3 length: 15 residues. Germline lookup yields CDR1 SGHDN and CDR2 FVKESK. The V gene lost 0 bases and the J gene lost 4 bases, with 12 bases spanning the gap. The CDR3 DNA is TGTGCCAGCAGCCAAGAAATCTCCCAGTTCACTGAAGCTTTCTTT. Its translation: CASSQEISQFTEAFF.

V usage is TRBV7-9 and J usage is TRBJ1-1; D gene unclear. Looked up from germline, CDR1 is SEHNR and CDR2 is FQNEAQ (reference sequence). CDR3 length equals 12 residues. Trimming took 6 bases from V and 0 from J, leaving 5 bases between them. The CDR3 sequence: CASRTVNTEAFF. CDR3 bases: TGTGCCAGCAGAACGGTGAACACTGAAGCTTTCTTT.

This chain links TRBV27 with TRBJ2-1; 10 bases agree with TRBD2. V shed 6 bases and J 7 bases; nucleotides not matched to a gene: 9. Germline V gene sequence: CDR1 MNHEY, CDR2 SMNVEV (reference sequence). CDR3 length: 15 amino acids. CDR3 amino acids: CASSSGTSAFNEQFF. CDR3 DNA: TGTGCCAGCAGCTCCGGGACTAGCGCCTTTAATGAGCAGTTCTTC.